Described below is a single T cell receptor beta chain sequence and its context. The antigen is undetermined. Per germline, CDR1 SGHRS and CDR2 YFSETQ. There are 16 residues in the CDR3. Trimming took off 0 bases at V and 1 base at J, with 10 bases between the two ends. The record originates from a study of chemoradiotherapy in HPV16-positive cancers. Overall study context: Candidate HPV-specific clones and shared TCR motifs came from a couple of HPV16-positive patients. General study points: HPV-responsive T-cell expansion during chemoradiotherapy was linked to improved recurrence-free survival in HPV16-positive patients. During treatment, candidate HPV-specific clones and E7-related motifs expanded in tumor.

TCRdb keeps only in-frame clones here, not all; method: immunoSEQ multiplex PCR. The sample records more than 10,000 clones, 72% being singletons. The specimen was obtained from a patient who underwent chemoradiotherapy. The J gene is TRBJ2-2, the V gene TRBV5-1; no clear D. The TCR was taken from a human donor with HPV-associated anogenital cancer. For the CDR3, the DNA is TGCGCCAGCAGCTTGGATTCCGGCTTGAACACCGGGGAGCTGTTTTTT. Its translation is CASSLDSGLNTGELFF.